Presented here are 2 T cell receptor beta chains from one specimen sequenced in a study of T cell changes during pregnancy in multiple sclerosis. Sequencing used immunoSEQ multiplex PCR; TCRdb keeps in-frame clones, though not all of them. The sample yields 85,000 to 120,000 clones, 80% to 95% seen once. Sequenced material: peripheral blood, taken after pregnancy. The source is a female donor with multiple sclerosis, enrolled in a pregnancy study.

The rearrangement links TRBV7-9 to TRBJ1-6; D call uncertain. V dropped 0 bases and J dropped 4 bases, with 4 bases sitting between them. CDR3 length: 14 residues. Germline V gene sequence: CDR1 SEHNR, CDR2 FQNEAQ (reference sequence). CDR3 in DNA: TGTGCCAGCAGCTTAGCCCAGTATAATTCACCCCTCCACTTT. It specifies CASSLAQYNSPLHF.

V is TRBV19 and J is TRBJ2-3; possibly TRBD2 for D (5 bases). The CDR3 is 15 amino acids. V gave up 10 bases and J gave up 0 bases, with 17 bases separating them. Germline V gene sequence: CDR1 LNHDA, CDR2 SQIVND (reference sequence). In nucleotides, the CDR3 is TGTGCCACCTCGGGGTTAGGTGGAAGCACAGATACGCAGTATTTT. It is translated as CATSGLGGSTDTQYF.